Below are 12 T cell receptor beta chains sequenced from a single sample in a study of T cell repertoires in ileal Crohn's disease. The data were produced by immunoSEQ multiplex PCR, yet TCRdb's version contains in-frame clones alone and is incomplete. This sample carries about 8,200 clones, around 77% of them seen once, and the ten largest clones take roughly 8.9%. Sequencing input: ileal tissue. These receptors were collected from an adult with Crohn's disease.

This clone has more than one count but fewer than ten. This chain joins TRBV9 and TRBJ2-1; TRBD2 might be the D (5 bases). This CDR3 has 14 residues. The germline gives CDR1 SGDLS, CDR2 YYNGEE. Trimming removed 3 bases from V and 8 bases from J, with 15 bases in between. CDR3 coding DNA: TGTGCCAGCAGCGCCTACGGGGTCGGCTATGAGCAGTTCTTC. Protein: CASSAYGVGYEQFF.

V and J are TRBV5-1 and TRBJ1-1, with D perhaps TRBD1 (6 bases). The germline gives CDR1 SGHRS, CDR2 YFSETQ. With 0 bases removed from V and 3 bases from J, the gap between germline ends came to 12 bases. There are 15 residues in the CDR3. CDR3 amino acids: CASSLDGSGDTEAFF. The CDR3 DNA reads as TGCGCCAGCAGCTTGGATGGGTCAGGGGACACTGAAGCTTTCTTT.

V is TRBV5-1 and J is TRBJ1-5, with D tentatively TRBD1 (6 bases). V was shortened by 5 bases and J by 5 bases, with 11 bases between the two germline ends. Germline V gene data show CDR1 as SGHRS and CDR2 as YFSETQ. This CDR3 comprises 13 residues. This CDR3 reads CASRQGGDQPQHF. In nucleotides, the CDR3 is TGCGCCAGCAGACAGGGTGGGGATCAGCCCCAGCATTTT.

The chain carries TRBV25-1 and TRBJ2-3; tentative D call: TRBD1 (6 bases). Germline CDR1 reads MGHDK; CDR2 reads SYGVNS. V gave up 8 bases and J gave up 0 bases, with 15 bases separating them. CDR3 length: 15 residues. The DNA for the CDR3 is TGTGCCAGCGCGCCGGGACACCCCAGCACAGATACGCAGTATTTT. Translating it yields CASAPGHPSTDTQYF.

This chain joins TRBV6-8 and TRBJ1-1; no definite D call. This CDR3 comprises 18 residues. V gave up 6 bases and J gave up 4 bases, with 27 bases separating them. Germline V lookup: CDR1 MNHGY, CDR2 SAAAGT. The chain's CDR3 is CASSLPAVTPRSSTEAFF. The CDR3 region has the DNA TGTGCCAGCAGCCTGCCAGCAGTTACCCCAAGGTCTAGCACTGAAGCTTTCTTT.

The CDR3 DNA reads TGCGCCAGCAGCGGATCATCGACAGGATCGAATGAAAAACTGTTTTTT. It yields the protein CASSGSSTGSNEKLFF. J is TRBJ1-4 and V is TRBV5-1; D perhaps matches TRBD1 (6 bases). The CDR3 contains 16 residues. The germline CDR1 and CDR2 sequences are SGHRS and YFSETQ. Trimming cost V 4 bases and J 5 bases, with 18 bases left between them.

V usage is TRBV6-1 and J usage is TRBJ1-2; TRBD1 matches 7 bases. The V and J ends lost 3 bases and 2 bases, in that order; junction bases with no gene match: 9. The CDR3 consists of 16 residues. Germline loops: CDR1 MNHNS, CDR2 SASEGT. The CDR3, as DNA: TGTGCCAGCAGTGACCCGACAGGGACCCTCAACTATGGCTACACCTTC. This encodes CASSDPTGTLNYGYTF.

The chain uses TRBV5-1 and TRBJ2-2, with a possible D match to TRBD2 (6 bases). Trimming pared 4 bases from V and 8 bases from J, leaving 18 bases between. The CDR3 has 15 residues. Germline V lookup: CDR1 SGHRS, CDR2 YFSETQ. Written as DNA, the CDR3 is TGCGCCAGCAGCCTCCAAGAAAGCGCGGGGGGGGAGCTGTTTTTT. Protein: CASSLQESAGGELFF.

The chain has TRBV29-1 and TRBJ2-2; 8 bases match TRBD2. The germline V gene encodes CDR1 SQVTM and CDR2 ANQGSEA. V was clipped by 7 bases and J by 7 bases; unmatched bases: 11. This CDR3 is built from 14 residues. The CDR3, as DNA: TGCAGCGCTGGGGGTAGCGGGGTAGACGGGGAGCTGTTTTTT. It yields the protein CSAGGSGVDGELFF.

The J gene is TRBJ2-5, the V gene TRBV5-8, with D perhaps TRBD2 (5 bases). Trimming cost V 2 bases and J 2 bases, with 13 bases left between them. Germline CDR1 SGHTS, CDR2 YDEGEE. This CDR3 is 15 amino acids long. The CDR3 spells CASSFPGYSQETQYF. The CDR3 coding sequence is TGTGCCAGCAGCTTCCCGGGGTACTCGCAAGAGACCCAGTACTTC. The full variable domain, its missing parts supplied by reference TRBV5-8 and TRBJ2-5, is EAGVTQSPTHLIKTRGQQATLRCSPISGHTSVYWYQQALGLGLQFLLWYDEGEERNRGNFPPRFSGRQFPNYSSELNVNALELEDSALYLCASSFPGYSQETQYFGPGTRLLVL.

The chain employs TRBV14 and TRBJ2-7; possibly TRBD1 for D (5 bases). Germline CDR1 is SGHDN and CDR2 is FVKESK. Trimming took 8 bases from V and 2 from J, leaving 10 bases between them. CDR3 length: 12 amino acids. The CDR3: CASWGRAYEQYF. In DNA form, the CDR3 reads TGTGCCAGCTGGGGCAGGGCCTACGAGCAGTACTTC.

The chain employs TRBV2 and TRBJ2-7; tentative D call: TRBD1 (6 bases). Between the trimmed V and J ends, which lost 1 base and 6 bases, there was a span of 10 bases. This CDR3 is built from 13 residues. Germline CDR1 SNHLY, CDR2 FYNNEI. For the CDR3, the DNA is TGTGCCAGCAGTGAAGGGGGGCTAGGCGAGCAGTACTTC. Protein sequence: CASSEGGLGEQYF.